This TCR beta chain was sequenced for a study of OX40 agonist ivuxolimab in advanced cancers. Between the trimmed V and J ends, which lost 10 bases and 8 bases, there was a span of 17 bases. Germline CDR1 reads MGHDK; CDR2 reads SYGVNS. The CDR3 length is 13 residues. The table came from immunoSEQ multiplex PCR; TCRdb's copy has only in-frame clones and leaves some out. The data show about 50,000 clones, approximately 90% seen once. V usage is TRBV25-1 and J usage is TRBJ1-4; perhaps TRBD1 as D (5 bases). The material sequenced was CD4+ or CD8+ T cells sorted from blood, taken in a trial of the OX40 agonist ivuxolimab. This clonotype originated in an adult with an advanced solid tumor such as melanoma, head and neck, liver or kidney cancer. CDR3 amino acids: CATTGPGWEKLFF. The CDR3 nucleotides are TGTGCCACCACAGGTCCTGGGTGGGAAAAACTGTTTTTT.